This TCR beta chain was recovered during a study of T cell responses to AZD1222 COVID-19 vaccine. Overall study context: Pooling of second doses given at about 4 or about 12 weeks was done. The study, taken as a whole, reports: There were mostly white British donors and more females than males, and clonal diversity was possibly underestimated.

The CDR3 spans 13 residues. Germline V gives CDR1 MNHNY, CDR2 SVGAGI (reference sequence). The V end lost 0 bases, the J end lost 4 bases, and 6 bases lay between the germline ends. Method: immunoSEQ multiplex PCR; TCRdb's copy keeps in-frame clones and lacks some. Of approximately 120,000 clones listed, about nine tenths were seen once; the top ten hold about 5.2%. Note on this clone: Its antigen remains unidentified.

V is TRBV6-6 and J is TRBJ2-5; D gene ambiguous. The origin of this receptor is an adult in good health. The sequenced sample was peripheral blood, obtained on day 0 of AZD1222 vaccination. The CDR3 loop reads CASSYSIGETQYF. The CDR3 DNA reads TGTGCCAGCAGTTACTCGATAGGAGAGACCCAGTACTTC.